This T cell receptor beta chain comes out of a study of T-cell reconstitution after alpha-beta-depleted transplantation in children (dated by TCRdb to the mid-2010s). With regard to the full study: The study quantitatively tracked T-cell immune reconstitution after TCRalphabeta/CD19-depleted allogeneic hematopoietic cell transplantation in children using TCR repertoire profiling. General findings and caveats noted by the study authors: The apparently early alphabetaT-cell count recovery about two months after transplant was reportedly dependent on only several hundred rapidly expanded clones derived from non-depleted graft cells. Over the following months the frequencies of hyperexpanded clones went down, and after one year T-cell counts and TCRbeta diversity were mostly credited to newly produced T cells. In some patients, the high TCRbeta diversity seen at day 60 was put down to recipient T cells and intrathymic progenitors that had survived conditioning.

As to this clonotype: The specificity of this receptor is unknown. Relative to the germline gene, one junction end is altered; a read error may explain this.

The treatment or condition label, read with the paper, signifies: allogeneic hematopoietic cell transplantation with graft depleted of TCRalphabeta T cells and CD19 B cells. The transplant recipients were children given TCRalphabeta/CD19-depleted allogeneic hematopoietic cell grafts. The method was PCR. Reads for this sample came from an Illumina HiSeq 2500. To normalize quantification of the TCRbeta repertoire, the TCR libraries were built with molecular barcoding that relied on unique molecular identifiers. The public reads were reanalyzed by TCRdb: fastp trimming at Q25, MiXCR alignment, in-frame beta chains only. Merged by CDR3 protein, the rows form single entries marked with the most common genes and DNA. The sample includes about 600,000 distinct CDR3 sequences, with roughly 23% observed a single time. The ten largest clonotypes hold 11% to 15% of the sample. The material sequenced was PBMCs, mostly from graft donor cells, taken 360 days after TCRalphabeta/CD19-depleted stem cell transplant. This TCR derives from a boy under two years old who had a stem cell transplant for acute myeloid leukemia, so the T cells may come from the graft donor.

The nucleotides are TGTGCCAGCAGGTTATGGGGGGCAGAGACCCAGTACTTC. The resulting protein is CASRLWGAETQYF. The V and J segments used are TRBV27 and TRBJ2-5; the D gene is possibly TRBD1 or TRBD2, with 6 bases matching each. CDR1 and CDR2 (MNHEY, SMNVEV) derive from the germline V gene (reference sequence). Reading from cysteine to phenylalanine, the CDR3 counts 13 amino acids. Here the CDR3 DNA is all that survives: 39 bases in frame from base 1.